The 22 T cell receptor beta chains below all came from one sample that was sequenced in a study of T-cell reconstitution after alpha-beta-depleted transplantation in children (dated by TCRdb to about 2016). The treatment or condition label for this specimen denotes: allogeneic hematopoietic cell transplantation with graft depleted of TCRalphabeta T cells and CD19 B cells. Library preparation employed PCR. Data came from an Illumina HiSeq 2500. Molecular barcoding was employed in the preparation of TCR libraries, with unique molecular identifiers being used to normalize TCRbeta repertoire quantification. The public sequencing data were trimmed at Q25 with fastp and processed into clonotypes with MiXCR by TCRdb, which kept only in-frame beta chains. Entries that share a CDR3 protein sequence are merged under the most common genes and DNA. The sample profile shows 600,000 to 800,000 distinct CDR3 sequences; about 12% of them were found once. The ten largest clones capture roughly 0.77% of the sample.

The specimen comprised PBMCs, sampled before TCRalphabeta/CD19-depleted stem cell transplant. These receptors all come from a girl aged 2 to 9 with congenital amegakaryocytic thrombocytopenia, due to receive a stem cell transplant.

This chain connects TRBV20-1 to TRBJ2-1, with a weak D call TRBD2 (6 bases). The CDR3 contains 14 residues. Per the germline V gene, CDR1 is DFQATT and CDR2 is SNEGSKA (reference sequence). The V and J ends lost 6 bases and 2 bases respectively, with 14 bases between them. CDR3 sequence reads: CSARRLEPYNEQFF. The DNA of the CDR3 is TGCAGTGCCCGCCGACTAGAGCCCTACAATGAGCAGTTCTTC.

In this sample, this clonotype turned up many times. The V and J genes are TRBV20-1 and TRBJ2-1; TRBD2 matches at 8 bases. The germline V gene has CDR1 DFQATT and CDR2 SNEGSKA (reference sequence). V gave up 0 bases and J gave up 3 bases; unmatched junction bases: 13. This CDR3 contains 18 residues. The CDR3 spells CSARDILTSENLYNEQFF. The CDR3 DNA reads TGCAGTGCTAGAGATATCTTGACTAGCGAGAACCTCTACAATGAGCAGTTCTTC.

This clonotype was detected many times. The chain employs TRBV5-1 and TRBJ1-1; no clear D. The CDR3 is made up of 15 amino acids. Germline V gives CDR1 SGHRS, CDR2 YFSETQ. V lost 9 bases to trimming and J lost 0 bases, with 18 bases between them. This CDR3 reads CATSKDGPLNTEAFF. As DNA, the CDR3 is TGCGCCACCTCAAAAGACGGTCCCCTGAACACTGAAGCTTTCTTT. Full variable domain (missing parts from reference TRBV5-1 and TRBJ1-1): KAGVTQTPRYLIKTRGQQVTLSCSPISGHRSVSWYQQTPGQGLQFLFEYFSETQRNKGNFPGRFSGRQFSNSRSEMNVSTLELGDSALYLCATSKDGPLNTEAFFGQGTRLTVV.

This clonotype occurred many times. CDR3 bases: TGTGCCAGCAGTTTATTTGCGGCAACTGTACGTGGCGGGGAGCTGTTTTTT. This sequence encodes CASSLFAATVRGGELFF. The gene calls are TRBV12-3 or TRBV12-4 and TRBJ2-2; no firm D call. V lost 2 bases and J 7 bases, leaving 20 bases between the germline ends. The length of the CDR3 is 17 residues.

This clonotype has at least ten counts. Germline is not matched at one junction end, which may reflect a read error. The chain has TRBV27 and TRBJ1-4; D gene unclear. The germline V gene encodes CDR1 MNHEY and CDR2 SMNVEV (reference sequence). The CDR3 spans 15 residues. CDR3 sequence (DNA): TGCGCCAGCAGCTTGTCCGGGGCAACTAATGAAAAACTGTTTTTT. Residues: CASSLSGATNEKLFF.

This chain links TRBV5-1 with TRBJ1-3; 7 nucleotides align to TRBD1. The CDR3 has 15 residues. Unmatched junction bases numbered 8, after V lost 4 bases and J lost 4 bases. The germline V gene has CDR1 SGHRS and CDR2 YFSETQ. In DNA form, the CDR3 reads TGCGCCAGCAGCCTAGGACAGGCAATAGGAAACACCATATATTTT. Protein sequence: CASSLGQAIGNTIYF.

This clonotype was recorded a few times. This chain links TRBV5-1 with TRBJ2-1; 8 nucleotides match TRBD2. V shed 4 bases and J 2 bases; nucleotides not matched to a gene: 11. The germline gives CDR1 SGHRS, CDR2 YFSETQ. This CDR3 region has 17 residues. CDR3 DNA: TGCGCCAGCAGCCGAGACAAACTAGCGGACACCTACAATGAGCAGTTCTTC. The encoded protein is CASSRDKLADTYNEQFF.

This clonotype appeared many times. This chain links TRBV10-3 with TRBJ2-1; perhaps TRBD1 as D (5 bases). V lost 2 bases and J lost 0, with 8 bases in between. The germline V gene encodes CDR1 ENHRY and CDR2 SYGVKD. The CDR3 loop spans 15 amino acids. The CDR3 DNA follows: TGTGCCATCAGTGAGGGGGCTAGCTCCTACAATGAGCAGTTCTTC. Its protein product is CAISEGASSYNEQFF.

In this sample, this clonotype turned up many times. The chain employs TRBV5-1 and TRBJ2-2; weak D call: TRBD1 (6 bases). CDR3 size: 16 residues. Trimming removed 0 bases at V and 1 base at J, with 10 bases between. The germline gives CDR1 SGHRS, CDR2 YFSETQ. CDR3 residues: CASSLDGTRNTGELFF. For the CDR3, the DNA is TGCGCCAGCAGCTTGGACGGGACAAGGAACACCGGGGAGCTGTTTTTT.

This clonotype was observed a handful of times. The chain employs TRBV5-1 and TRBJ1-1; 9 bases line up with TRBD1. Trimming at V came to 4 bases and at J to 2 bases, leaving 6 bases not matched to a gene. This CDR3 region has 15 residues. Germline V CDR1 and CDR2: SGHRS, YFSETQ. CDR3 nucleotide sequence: TGCGCCAGCAGCCCAGAGGGACAGGGAAACACTGAAGCTTTCTTT. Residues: CASSPEGQGNTEAFF.

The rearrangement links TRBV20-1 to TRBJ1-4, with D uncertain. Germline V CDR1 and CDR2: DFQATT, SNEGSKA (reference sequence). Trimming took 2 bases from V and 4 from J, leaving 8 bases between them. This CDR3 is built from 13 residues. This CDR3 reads CSARSSLNEKLFF. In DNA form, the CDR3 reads TGCAGTGCTAGATCTTCCCTTAATGAAAAACTGTTTTTT.

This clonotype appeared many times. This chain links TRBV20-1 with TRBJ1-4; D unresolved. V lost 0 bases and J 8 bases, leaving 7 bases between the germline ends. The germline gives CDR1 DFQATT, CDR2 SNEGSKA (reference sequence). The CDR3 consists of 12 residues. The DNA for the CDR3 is TGCAGTGCTAGAGATGATAAGGAAAAACTGTTTTTT. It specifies CSARDDKEKLFF.

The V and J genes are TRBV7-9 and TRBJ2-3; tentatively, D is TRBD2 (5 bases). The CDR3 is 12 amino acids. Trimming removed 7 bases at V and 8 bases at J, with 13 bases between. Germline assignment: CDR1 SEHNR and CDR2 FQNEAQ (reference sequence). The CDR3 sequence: CASNEAESTQYF. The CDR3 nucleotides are TGTGCCAGCAACGAAGCGGAAAGTACGCAGTATTTT.

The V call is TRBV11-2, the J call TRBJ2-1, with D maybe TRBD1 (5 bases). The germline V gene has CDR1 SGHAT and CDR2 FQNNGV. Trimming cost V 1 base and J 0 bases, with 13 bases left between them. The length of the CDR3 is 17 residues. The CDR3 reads CASSLGGGKSSYNEQFF. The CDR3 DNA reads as TGTGCCAGCAGCTTAGGGGGCGGAAAGAGCTCCTACAATGAGCAGTTCTTC.

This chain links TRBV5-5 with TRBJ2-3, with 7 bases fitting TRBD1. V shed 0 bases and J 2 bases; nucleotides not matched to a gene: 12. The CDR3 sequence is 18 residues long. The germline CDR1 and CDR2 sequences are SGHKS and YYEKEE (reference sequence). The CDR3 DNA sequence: TGTGCCAGCAGCTTGGATCTTCGGGACAGCTTGTCCACAGATACGCAGTATTTT. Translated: CASSLDLRDSLSTDTQYF.

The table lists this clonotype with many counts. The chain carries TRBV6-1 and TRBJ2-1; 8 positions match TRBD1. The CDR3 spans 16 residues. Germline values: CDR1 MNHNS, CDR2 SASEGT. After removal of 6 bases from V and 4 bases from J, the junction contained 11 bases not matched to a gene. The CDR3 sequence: CASRGGPGGVYNEQFF. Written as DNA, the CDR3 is TGTGCCAGCAGGGGCGGGCCAGGGGGCGTTTACAATGAGCAGTTCTTC.

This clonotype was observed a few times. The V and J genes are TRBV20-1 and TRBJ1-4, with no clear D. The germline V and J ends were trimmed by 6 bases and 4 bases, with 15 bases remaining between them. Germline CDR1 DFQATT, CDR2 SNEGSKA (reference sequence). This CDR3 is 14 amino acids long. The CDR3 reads CSAVPGPSNEKLFF. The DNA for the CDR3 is TGCAGTGCCGTCCCGGGCCCTAGTAATGAAAAACTGTTTTTT.

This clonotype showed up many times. CDR3 region: CASSLDGGRKQFF. The CDR3 coding sequence is TGCGCCAGCAGCTTGGACGGGGGGAGAAAGCAGTTCTTC. J is TRBJ2-1 and V is TRBV5-1; 7 bases are a match to TRBD2. This CDR3 contains 13 residues. J lost 11 bases, V lost 0 bases, and 5 bases had no gene match. CDR1 and CDR2 from the germline V gene are SGHRS and YFSETQ.

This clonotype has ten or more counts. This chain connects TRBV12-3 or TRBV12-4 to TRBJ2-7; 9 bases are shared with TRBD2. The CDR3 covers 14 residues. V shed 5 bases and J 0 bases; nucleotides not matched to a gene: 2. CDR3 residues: CASSRLAVSYEQYF. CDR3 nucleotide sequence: TGTGCCAGCAGTCGACTAGCGGTCTCCTACGAGCAGTACTTC.

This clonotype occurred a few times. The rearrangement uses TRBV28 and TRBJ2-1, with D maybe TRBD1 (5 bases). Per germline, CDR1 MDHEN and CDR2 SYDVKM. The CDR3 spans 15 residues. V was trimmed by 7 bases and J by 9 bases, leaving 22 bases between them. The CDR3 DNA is TGTGCCAGCAAGGGGAACTATTATGGGGTCGGTGAGCAGTTCTTC. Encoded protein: CASKGNYYGVGEQFF.

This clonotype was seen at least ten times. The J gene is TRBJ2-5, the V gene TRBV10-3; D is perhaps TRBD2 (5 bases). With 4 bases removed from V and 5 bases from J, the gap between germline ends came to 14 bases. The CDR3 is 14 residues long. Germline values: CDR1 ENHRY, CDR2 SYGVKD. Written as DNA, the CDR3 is TGTGCCATCAGTGGAGCGCATGAGGGTGAGACCCAGTACTTC. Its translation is CAISGAHEGETQYF.

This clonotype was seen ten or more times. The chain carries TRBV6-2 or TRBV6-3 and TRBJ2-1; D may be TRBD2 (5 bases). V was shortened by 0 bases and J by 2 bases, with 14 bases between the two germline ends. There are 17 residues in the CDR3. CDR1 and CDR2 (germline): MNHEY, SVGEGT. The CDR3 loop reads CASSYSRGAKTYNEQFF. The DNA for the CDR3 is TGTGCCAGCAGTTACTCCCGGGGTGCGAAAACCTACAATGAGCAGTTCTTC.